Below, 8 T cell receptor beta chains from the same sample are listed, as sequenced in a study of blood T cell repertoires in COVID-19. Clones were sequenced by immunoSEQ multiplex PCR, and TCRdb holds only the in-frame ones, with some missing. The sample lists more than 200,000 clones; around 90% were seen once. The sequencing sample was made of PBMCs or T cells enriched from blood (not recorded which). The receptors were gathered from a woman between 18 and 30 years old who had recovered from COVID-19.

V is TRBV7-9 and J is TRBJ2-5; tentative D call: TRBD2 (6 bases). Trimming took 1 base from V and 1 from J, leaving 16 bases between them. CDR3 length: 17 residues. Looked up from germline, CDR1 is SEHNR and CDR2 is FQNEAQ (reference sequence). The DNA for the CDR3 is TGTGCCAGCAGCTTAGGGGTGCGGCTAGCGTTCCAAGAGACCCAGTACTTC. Translated, it gives CASSLGVRLAFQETQYF. Combining the CDR3 with reference TRBV7-9 and TRBJ2-5 gives the whole variable domain DTGVSQNPRHKITKRGQNVTFRCDPISEHNRLYWYRQTLGQGPEFLTYFQNEAQLEKSRLLSDRFSAERPKGSFSTLEIQRTEQGDSAMYLCASSLGVRLAFQETQYFGPGTRLLVL.

This clone was seen a few times. V and J are TRBV7-9 and TRBJ1-2, with D maybe TRBD1 (6 bases). The CDR3 extends over 12 amino acids. Germline lookup yields CDR1 SEHNR and CDR2 FQNEAQ (reference sequence). V dropped 4 bases and J dropped 8 bases, with 11 bases sitting between them. The CDR3 is CASSSSGVGYTF. DNA of the CDR3: TGTGCCAGCAGCTCATCAGGGGTGGGCTACACCTTC.

The J gene is TRBJ1-2, the V gene TRBV29-1, with D maybe TRBD1 (5 bases). The CDR3 covers 12 residues. The ends were cut back, 5 bases at V and 4 bases at J, with 11 bases in the middle. The germline V gene encodes CDR1 SQVTM and CDR2 ANQGSEA. CDR3 in amino acids: CSVPKRGYGYTF. As DNA, the CDR3 is TGCAGCGTTCCCAAAAGGGGCTATGGCTACACCTTC.

The chain recombines TRBV11-3 with TRBJ2-5, with D hard to call. The CDR3 totals 13 residues. Trimming shortened V by 3 bases and J by 0 bases, and 5 bases separated the two germline ends. Germline CDR1 is SGHNT and CDR2 is YENEEA. CDR3 DNA: TGTGCCAGCAGCTTTCTAAACCAAGAGACCCAGTACTTC. Its protein product is CASSFLNQETQYF.

V usage is TRBV2 and J usage is TRBJ1-1; 7 nucleotides line up with TRBD1. Germline loops: CDR1 SNHLY, CDR2 FYNNEI. The length of the CDR3 is 12 residues. The J segment lost 6 bases and the V segment lost 5 bases, leaving 3 bases of the junction unmatched. The CDR3, as DNA: TGTGCCAGCAGTCGGGACAGATCTGAAGCTTTCTTT. Protein: CASSRDRSEAFF.

This clone was detected once. The chain links TRBV4-2 to TRBJ2-1; a weak D match, TRBD2 (5 bases). Germline CDR1 reads LGHNA; CDR2 reads YNFKEQ. This CDR3 comprises 14 residues. With 4 bases removed from V and 1 base from J, the gap between germline ends came to 8 bases. The DNA of the CDR3 is TGTGCCAGCAGCCCCTCGGGGTCCTACAATGAGCAGTTCTTC. It translates to CASSPSGSYNEQFF.

A few counts support this clone. The V gene is TRBV12-3 or TRBV12-4, the J gene TRBJ1-2; the D gene is possibly TRBD1 (5 bases). CDR3 length: 12 residues. Trimming stripped 5 bases from V and 7 bases from J, with 11 bases between. The CDR3 coding sequence is TGTGCCAGCAGTCCCCGGGACTTTGGCTACACCTTC. As protein: CASSPRDFGYTF.

The chain is built from TRBV6-5 and TRBJ2-3; D is perhaps TRBD2 (6 bases). The V gene lost 11 bases and the J gene lost 4 bases, with 13 bases spanning the gap. The V gene's germline CDR1 is MNHEY and CDR2 SVGAGI. This CDR3 comprises 12 residues. As DNA, the CDR3 is TGTGCCTCCGGACGGGAGTCAGATACGCAGTATTTT. Residues: CASGRESDTQYF.